This is a list of T cell receptor beta chains from one sample in a study of response to subunit inactivated influenza vaccine. MiXCR, applied by TCRdb to the RT-PCR reads, yields one record per CDR3 protein. The sample contains under 200,000 distinct CDR3 sequences, around 10% of which appear only once. The sequenced sample was CD8+ T cells sorted from PBMCs, obtained approximately 25 months after vaccination. The receptors derive from a man between 45 and 75 years old who received an inactivated influenza vaccine. Both conserved end residues are part of each CDR3. Each record gives: J gene, D gene, clone size, V gene, CDR3 protein, CDR3 DNA. D genes are given only for firm matches. Clone size, where shown, is once, few, many, or a class for clones that have expanded.

>TRBJ1-1|TRBD1|few|TRBV5-1
CASREWTGDTEAFF
TGCGCCAGCAGGGAATGGACAGGGGACACCGAAGCTTTCTTT
>TRBJ2-1|TRBD2|NA|TRBV28
CASSFELAGGTTYNEQFF
TGTGCCAGCAGTTTTGAACTAGCGGGGGGTACTACCTACAATGAGCAGTTCTTC
>TRBJ1-3|NA|NA|TRBV19
CASRSDHYSGNTIYF
TGTGCCAGTAGATCGGACCATTACTCTGGAAACACCATATATTTT
>TRBJ1-1|NA|few|TRBV29-1
CSVFTTSNTEAFF
TGCAGCGTCTTCACCACCAGTAACACTGAAGCTTTCTTT
>TRBJ2-2|NA|few|TRBV27
CASSPWTDTGELFF
TGTGCCAGCAGTCCCTGGACAGACACCGGGGAGCTGTTTTTT
>TRBJ1-1|NA|NA|TRBV5-6
CASSLGARGILEAFF
TGTGCCAGCAGCTTGGGAGCCCGGGGTATACTTGAAGCTTTCTTT
>TRBJ2-3|NA|NA|TRBV29-1
CSVDGGALDTQYF
TGCAGCGTTGACGGGGGCGCTTTAGATACGCAGTATTTT
>TRBJ2-2|NA|NA|TRBV11-2
CASSLAEGRVGLFF
TGTGCCAGCAGCTTAGCCGAGGGGCGGGTGGGGCTGTTTTTT
>TRBJ2-7|NA|NA|TRBV9
CASSVGGVGEQYF
TGTGCCAGCAGCGTAGGCGGGGTTGGCGAGCAGTACTTC
>TRBJ2-2|NA|few|TRBV7-9
CAITGTPNTGELFF
TGTGCCATTACCGGGACTCCGAACACCGGGGAGCTGTTTTTT
>TRBJ2-7|NA|few|TRBV5-6
CASSFGTSYSYEQYF
TGTGCCAGCAGCTTCGGTACTAGCTACTCCTACGAGCAGTACTTC
>TRBJ2-4|NA|NA|TRBV23-1
CASSPSGRAPKNIQYF
TGCGCCAGCAGTCCAAGTGGGCGGGCGCCGAAAAACATTCAGTACTTC
>TRBJ2-4|NA|NA|TRBV3-1
CASSQDGHPTKNIQYF
TGTGCCAGCAGCCAAGATGGACATCCTACCAAAAACATTCAGTACTTC
>TRBJ2-1|NA|many|TRBV29-1
CSVESSYNEQFF
TGCAGCGTTGAAAGCAGTTACAATGAGCAGTTCTTC
>TRBJ2-7|NA|few|TRBV5-1
CASSLALREDEQYF
TGCGCCAGCAGCTTGGCTTTAAGGGAGGACGAGCAGTACTTC
>TRBJ2-7|NA|many|TRBV18
CASSPEGYEQYF
TGTGCCAGCTCACCAGAGGGTTACGAGCAGTACTTC
>TRBJ1-3|NA|few|TRBV19
CASTPVGYLSGNTIYF
TGTGCCAGTACCCCCGTGGGATACCTTTCTGGAAACACCATATATTTT
>TRBJ2-1|NA|NA|TRBV7-9
CASSLGLVSEQFF
TGTGCCAGCAGCTTAGGACTAGTAAGTGAGCAGTTCTTC
>TRBJ2-5|NA|few|TRBV15
CATSSSRLNQETQYF
TGTGCCACCAGCAGTTCACGGCTAAACCAAGAGACCCAGTACTTC
>TRBJ1-2|NA|few|TRBV4-3
CASSTTKGFGYTF
TGCGCCAGCAGCACAACGAAGGGATTTGGCTACACCTTC
>TRBJ1-1|TRBD1|NA|TRBV15
CATSGPGQGIGETEAFF
TGTGCCACCAGCGGGCCGGGACAGGGAATTGGTGAGACTGAAGCTTTCTTT
>TRBJ1-6|TRBD1|few|TRBV4-3
CASSQVTGGSPLHF
TGCGCCAGCAGCCAAGTTACAGGGGGTTCACCCCTCCACTTT
>TRBJ1-5|TRBD1|NA|TRBV20-1
CSAEDRDSNQPQHF
TGCAGTGCAGAGGACAGGGATAGCAATCAGCCCCAGCATTTT
>TRBJ2-7|TRBD2|NA|TRBV27
CASSSAGIPLYEQYF
TGTGCCAGCAGCTCAGCGGGAATCCCCCTCTACGAGCAGTACTTC
>TRBJ2-5|NA|NA|TRBV6-5
CASSYDQLRRGTQYF
TGTGCCAGCAGTTACGACCAATTACGGAGGGGTACCCAGTACTTC
>TRBJ2-7|NA|many|TRBV7-2
CASSPAVGNYEQYF
TGTGCCAGCAGCCCGGCGGTGGGTAACTACGAGCAGTACTTC
>TRBJ2-1|NA|few|TRBV3-1
CASSLGPRWLFF
TGTGCCAGCAGCCTCGGACCCCGGTGGCTGTTCTTC
>TRBJ2-7|NA|NA|TRBV21-1
CASSARTGEVEQYF
TGTGCCAGCAGCGCCCGGACAGGAGAGGTCGAGCAGTACTTC
>TRBJ2-7|NA|NA|TRBV6-1
CASSPTGTPGYEQYF
TGTGCCAGCAGTCCAACCGGGACCCCAGGCTACGAGCAGTACTTC
>TRBJ2-7|TRBD1|NA|TRBV29-1
CSVAKGGGEQYF
TGCAGCGTAGCCAAAGGGGGCGGCGAGCAGTACTTC
>TRBJ1-1|TRBD1|NA|TRBV29-1
CSVEDLLGTGPEAFF
TGCAGCGTTGAAGATCTTCTAGGGACAGGGCCGGAAGCTTTCTTT
>TRBJ2-3|NA|few|TRBV20-1
CSARRLVYSTDTQYF
TGCAGTGCTAGACGGTTGGTATATAGCACAGATACGCAGTATTTT
>TRBJ2-7|TRBD1|many|TRBV4-1
CASRQTETGTYEQYF
TGCGCCAGCAGACAAACCGAGACAGGGACCTACGAGCAGTACTTC
>TRBJ2-5|TRBD1|few|TRBV3-1
CASSQDAILGLGQQETQYF
TGTGCCAGCAGCCAAGATGCCATTTTGGGCCTGGGACAGCAAGAGACCCAGTACTTC
>TRBJ1-4|NA|many|TRBV6-4
CASSKVNNEKLFF
TGTGCCAGCAGTAAGGTGAATAATGAAAAACTGTTTTTT
>TRBJ2-5|TRBD2|NA|TRBV2
CASSAASGTQETQYF
TGTGCCAGCAGCGCTGCTAGCGGGACACAAGAGACCCAGTACTTC
>TRBJ2-1|TRBD1|NA|TRBV11-2
CASSPGQVYEQFF
TGTGCCAGCAGCCCCGGACAGGTCTATGAGCAGTTCTTC
>TRBJ2-7|TRBD1|NA|TRBV7-9
CAVGTGAYEQYF
TGTGCCGTCGGGACAGGGGCCTACGAGCAGTACTTC
>TRBJ1-1|NA|few|TRBV20-1
CSARRTETEAFF
TGCAGTGCTAGGAGGACAGAGACAGAAGCTTTCTTT
>TRBJ1-1|TRBD1|NA|TRBV25-1
CASTKGQVGPTEAFF
TGTGCCAGCACCAAAGGACAGGTCGGTCCCACTGAAGCTTTCTTT
>TRBJ2-7|TRBD2|NA|TRBV6-1
CASSEATSGGKYWF
TGTGCCAGCAGTGAAGCCACTAGCGGGGGCAAATATTGGTTC
>TRBJ1-2|NA|many|TRBV12-3/TRBV12-4
CASSLQNNYGYTF
TGTGCCAGCAGTTTGCAGAATAACTATGGCTACACCTTC
>TRBJ2-5|NA|NA|TRBV6-5
CASSYSNPGEETQYF
TGTGCCAGCAGTTACTCGAACCCAGGGGAAGAGACCCAGTACTTC
>TRBJ2-4|TRBD2|NA|TRBV11-2
CASGPSPGGNIQYF
TGTGCCAGCGGACCAAGCCCGGGAGGAAACATTCAGTACTTC
>TRBJ1-4|NA|few|TRBV4-1
CASSQDPGVGREKLFF
TGCGCCAGCAGCCAAGATCCCGGGGTTGGGCGTGAAAAACTGTTTTTT
>TRBJ2-7|NA|NA|TRBV28
CASSQGTMTFYEQYF
TGTGCCAGCAGTCAGGGGACCATGACCTTCTACGAGCAGTACTTC
>TRBJ2-1|NA|NA|TRBV9
CASSAYGGSSYNEQFF
TGTGCCAGCAGCGCCTACGGCGGAAGCTCCTACAATGAGCAGTTCTTC
>TRBJ1-1|NA|few|TRBV4-2
CASSHDRQADTEAFF
TGTGCCAGCAGCCATGATCGACAGGCGGACACTGAAGCTTTCTTT
>TRBJ2-5|NA|few|TRBV20-1
CSAAGLKETQYF
TGCAGTGCTGCGGGACTCAAAGAGACCCAGTACTTC
>TRBJ1-4|NA|NA|TRBV2
CASSGWQANEKLFF
TGTGCCAGCAGTGGTTGGCAGGCTAATGAAAAACTGTTTTTT
>TRBJ2-7|TRBD2|NA|TRBV6-1
CASSPSSGTNYEQYF
TGTGCCAGCAGTCCATCTAGCGGGACTAACTACGAGCAGTACTTC
>TRBJ2-1|TRBD2|NA|TRBV5-1
CASSLSSGREYYNEQFF
TGCGCCAGCAGCTTGAGTAGCGGGAGGGAATATTACAATGAGCAGTTCTTC
>TRBJ1-4|NA|NA|TRBV7-9
CASSSVDSHEKLFF
TGTGCCAGCAGCTCCGTGGACAGTCATGAAAAACTGTTTTTT
>TRBJ2-7|NA|NA|TRBV6-2/TRBV6-3
CASRPGGYEQYF
TGTGCCAGCAGACCCGGGGGCTACGAGCAGTACTTC
>TRBJ2-3|NA|few|TRBV20-1
CSGSVSPDTQYF
TGCAGTGGATCAGTGAGCCCAGATACGCAGTATTTT
>TRBJ2-1|NA|NA|TRBV6-5
CASSYGREQFF
TGTGCCAGCAGTTACGGAAGGGAGCAGTTCTTC
>TRBJ2-7|NA|NA|TRBV21-1
CASSTLNSGRPYEQYF
TGTGCCAGCAGCACCTTGAATAGCGGGAGGCCCTACGAGCAGTACTTC